This T cell receptor (beta chain) was sequenced in a study of blood T cell repertoires in COVID-19. On the study more broadly: Acute and convalescent COVID-19 specimens originated in the United States, Italy and Spain.

Data came from immunoSEQ multiplex PCR; TCRdb stores just in-frame clones and leaves some out. The sample contains a few hundred thousand clones, roughly 88% of which appear only once. The germline gives CDR1 SGDLS, CDR2 YYNGEE. CDR3 length equals 15 residues. V lost 1 base and J 4 bases, leaving 13 bases between the germline ends. This rearrangement joins TRBV9 to TRBJ2-3, with D possibly matching TRBD2 (5 bases). The receptor was derived from a man aged 30-40 years who had recovered from COVID-19. Sequences were obtained from PBMCs or T cells enriched from blood (not recorded which). CDR3 bases: TGTGCCAGCAGCGTAAAGGCGGGTGCTGCAGATACGCAGTATTTT. It specifies CASSVKAGAADTQYF.